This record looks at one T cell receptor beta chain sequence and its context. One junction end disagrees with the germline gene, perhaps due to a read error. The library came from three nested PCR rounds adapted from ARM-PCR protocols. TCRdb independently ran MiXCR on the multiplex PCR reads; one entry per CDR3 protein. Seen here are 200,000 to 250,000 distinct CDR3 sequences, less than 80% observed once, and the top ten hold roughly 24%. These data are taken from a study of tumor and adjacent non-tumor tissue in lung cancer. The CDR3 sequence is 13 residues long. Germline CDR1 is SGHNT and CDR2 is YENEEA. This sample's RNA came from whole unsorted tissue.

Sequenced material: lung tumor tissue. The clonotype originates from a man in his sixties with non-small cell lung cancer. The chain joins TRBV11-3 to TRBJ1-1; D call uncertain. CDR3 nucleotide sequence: TGTGCCAGTAGCTTAAAAGCTAACACTGAAGCTTTCTTT. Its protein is CASSLKANTEAFF.